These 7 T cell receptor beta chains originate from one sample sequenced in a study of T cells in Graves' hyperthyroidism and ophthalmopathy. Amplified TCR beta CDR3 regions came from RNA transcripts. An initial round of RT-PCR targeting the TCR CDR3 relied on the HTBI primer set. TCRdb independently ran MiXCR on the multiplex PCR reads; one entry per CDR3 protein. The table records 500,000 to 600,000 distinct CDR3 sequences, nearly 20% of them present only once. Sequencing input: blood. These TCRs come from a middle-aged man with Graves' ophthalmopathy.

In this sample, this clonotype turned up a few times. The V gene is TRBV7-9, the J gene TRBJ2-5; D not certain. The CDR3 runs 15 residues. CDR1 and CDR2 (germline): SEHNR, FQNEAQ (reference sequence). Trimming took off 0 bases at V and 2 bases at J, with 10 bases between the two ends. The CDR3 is CASSLALAAQETQYF. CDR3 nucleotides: TGTGCCAGCAGCTTAGCGCTGGCAGCTCAAGAGACCCAGTACTTC.

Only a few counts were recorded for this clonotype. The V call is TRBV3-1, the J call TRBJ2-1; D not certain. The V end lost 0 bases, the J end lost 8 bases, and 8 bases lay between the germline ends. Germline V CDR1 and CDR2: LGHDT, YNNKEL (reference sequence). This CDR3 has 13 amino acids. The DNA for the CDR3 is TGTGCCAGCAGCCAAGATCCGGGTTATGAGCAGTTCTTC. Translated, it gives CASSQDPGYEQFF.

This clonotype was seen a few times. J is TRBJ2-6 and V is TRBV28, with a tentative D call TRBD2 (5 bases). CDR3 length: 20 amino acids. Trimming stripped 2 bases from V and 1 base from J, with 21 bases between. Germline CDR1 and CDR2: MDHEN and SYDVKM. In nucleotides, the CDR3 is TGTGCCAGCAGTTTAACCCCCTGGAGGACCTTTGCATCTGGGGCCAACGTCCTGACTTTC. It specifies CASSLTPWRTFASGANVLTF.

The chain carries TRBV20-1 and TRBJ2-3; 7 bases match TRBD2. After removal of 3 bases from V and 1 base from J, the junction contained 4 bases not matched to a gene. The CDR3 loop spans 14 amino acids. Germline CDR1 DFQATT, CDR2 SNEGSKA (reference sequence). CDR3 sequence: CSARGGGGTDTQYF. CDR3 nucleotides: TGCAGTGCTAGGGGGGGGGGAGGCACAGATACGCAGTATTTT.

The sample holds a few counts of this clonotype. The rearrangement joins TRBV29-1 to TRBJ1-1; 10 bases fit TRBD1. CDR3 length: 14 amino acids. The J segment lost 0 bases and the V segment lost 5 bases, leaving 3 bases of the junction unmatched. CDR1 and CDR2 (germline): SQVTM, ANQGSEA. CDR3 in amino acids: CSVKDRGLNTEAFF. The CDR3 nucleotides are TGCAGCGTTAAGGACAGGGGGTTGAACACTGAAGCTTTCTTT. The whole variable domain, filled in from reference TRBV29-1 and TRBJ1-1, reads SAVISQKPSRDICQRGTSLTIQCQVDSQVTMMFWYRQQPGQSLTLIATANQGSEATYESGFVIDKFPISRPNLTFSTLTVSNMSPEDSSIYLCSVKDRGLNTEAFFGQGTRLTVV.

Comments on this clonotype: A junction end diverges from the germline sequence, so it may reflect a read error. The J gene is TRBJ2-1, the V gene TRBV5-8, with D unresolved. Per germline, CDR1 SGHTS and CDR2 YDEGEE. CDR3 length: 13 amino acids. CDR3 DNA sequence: TGTGCCAGCAGGTTGGGTGGCTACAATGAGCAGTTCTTC. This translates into CASRLGGYNEQFF. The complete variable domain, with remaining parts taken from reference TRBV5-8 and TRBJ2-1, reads EAGVTQSPTHLIKTRGQQATLRCSPISGHTSVYWYQQALGLGLQFLLWYDEGEERNRGNFPPRFSGRQFPNYSSELNVNALELEDSALYLCASRLGGYNEQFFGPGTRLTVL.

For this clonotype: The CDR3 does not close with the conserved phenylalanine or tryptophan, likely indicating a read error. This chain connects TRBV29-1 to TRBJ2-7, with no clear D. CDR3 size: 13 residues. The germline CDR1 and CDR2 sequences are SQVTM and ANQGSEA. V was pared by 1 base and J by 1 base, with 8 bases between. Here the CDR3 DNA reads TGCAGCGTTGAAGGCAGTGGTTCCTACGAGCAGTACCTC. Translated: CSVEGSGSYEQYL.